The clone carrying this T cell receptor (beta chain) showed up many times. Its specificity is not known. The data stem from a study of human T cells and chemical hapten exposure. Study-level background: Yields of TCR per sample differed, chiefly owing to small differences in pooled library volume.

The CDR3 consists of 17 residues. The J segment lost 0 bases and the V segment lost 5 bases, leaving 8 bases of the junction unmatched. The germline gives CDR1 LGHNA, CDR2 YSLEER. Unfractionated whole blood was the source of the extracted total RNA. Unique molecular identifiers were attached to individual cDNA molecules during library preparation. TCRdb passed the 5' RACE reads through MiXCR, listing each CDR3 protein once. Altogether about 140,000 distinct CDR3 sequences are present, around 4% being singletons, with the ten largest covering around 1.5%. Study observations and caveats: DPC sensitization left the count of TCRs above 1 in 1000 unchanged.

The sequence derives from a female donor in good health. The genes are TRBV4-3 and TRBJ1-5; the match to TRBD1 covers 9 bases. CDR3: CASSFGTGINSNQPQHF. In DNA form, the CDR3 reads TGCGCCAGCAGCTTCGGGACAGGGATTAATAGCAATCAGCCCCAGCATTTT.